Included here is one TCR beta chain sequence, with context. The sample comes from a study of technical replicates of blood from four donors. Trimming removed 4 bases at V and 8 bases at J, with 20 bases between. Germline V CDR1 and CDR2: SGHAT, FQNNGV. The CDR3 extends over 16 amino acids. Assay: immunoSEQ multiplex PCR; the TCRdb copy retains only in-frame clones and omits some. The data contain tens of thousands of clones, approximately 96% of them seen just once; the ten biggest clones take up roughly 0.2%. This chain links TRBV11-2 with TRBJ1-4; unclear D gene. The sample comprised T cells isolated from PBMCs. The TCR originated in a human donor in good health. CDR3 region: CASSSRGGVGLEKLFF. The DNA for the CDR3 is TGTGCCAGCAGCTCCCGTGGAGGTGTAGGGTTAGAAAAACTGTTTTTT.